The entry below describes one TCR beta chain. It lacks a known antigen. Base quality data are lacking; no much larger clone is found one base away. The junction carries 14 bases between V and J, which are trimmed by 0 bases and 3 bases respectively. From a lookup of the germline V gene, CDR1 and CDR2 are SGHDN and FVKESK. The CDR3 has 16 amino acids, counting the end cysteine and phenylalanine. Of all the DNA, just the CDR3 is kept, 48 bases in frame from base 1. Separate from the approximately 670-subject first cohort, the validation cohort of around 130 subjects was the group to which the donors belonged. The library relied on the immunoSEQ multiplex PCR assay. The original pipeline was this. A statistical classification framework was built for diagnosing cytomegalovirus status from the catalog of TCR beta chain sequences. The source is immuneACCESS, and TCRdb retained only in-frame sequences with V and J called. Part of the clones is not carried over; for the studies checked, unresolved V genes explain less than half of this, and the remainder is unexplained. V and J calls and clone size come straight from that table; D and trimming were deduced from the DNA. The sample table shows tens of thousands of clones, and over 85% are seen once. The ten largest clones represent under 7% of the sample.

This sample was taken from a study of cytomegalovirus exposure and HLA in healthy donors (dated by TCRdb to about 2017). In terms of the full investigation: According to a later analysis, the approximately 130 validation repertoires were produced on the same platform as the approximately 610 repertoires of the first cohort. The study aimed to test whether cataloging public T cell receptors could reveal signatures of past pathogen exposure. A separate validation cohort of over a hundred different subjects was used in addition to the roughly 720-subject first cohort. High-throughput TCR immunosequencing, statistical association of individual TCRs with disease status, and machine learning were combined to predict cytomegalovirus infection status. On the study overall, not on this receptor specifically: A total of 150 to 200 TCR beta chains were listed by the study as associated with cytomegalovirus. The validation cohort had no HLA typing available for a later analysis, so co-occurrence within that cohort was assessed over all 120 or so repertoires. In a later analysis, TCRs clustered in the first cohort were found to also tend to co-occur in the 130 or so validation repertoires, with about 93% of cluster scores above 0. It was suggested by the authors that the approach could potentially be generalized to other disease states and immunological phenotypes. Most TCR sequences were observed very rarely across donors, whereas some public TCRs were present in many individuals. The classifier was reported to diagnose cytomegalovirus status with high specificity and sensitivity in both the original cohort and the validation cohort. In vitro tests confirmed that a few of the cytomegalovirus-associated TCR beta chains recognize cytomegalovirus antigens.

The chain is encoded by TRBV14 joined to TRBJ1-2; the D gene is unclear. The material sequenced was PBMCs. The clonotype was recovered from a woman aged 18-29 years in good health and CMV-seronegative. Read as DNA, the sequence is TGTGCCAGCAGCCAAGAGATTGGCGGGCGGCACTATGGCTACACCTTC. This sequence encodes CASSQEIGGRHYGYTF.